A single sample gave rise to the 10 T cell receptor beta chains below, sequenced in a study of blood T cell repertoires in COVID-19. Clones were read by immunoSEQ multiplex PCR, and TCRdb kept only the in-frame ones, dropping some. The sample has 150,000 to 200,000 clones, 70% to 90% seen once. Sequenced input: peripheral blood. The origin of the receptors is a human donor in a cohort sampled during active COVID-19.

V is TRBV30 and J is TRBJ2-3; D uncertain. The V end lost 3 bases, the J end lost 0 bases, and 10 bases lay between the germline ends. Looked up from germline, CDR1 is GTSNPN and CDR2 is SVGIG (reference sequence). This CDR3 is 14 amino acids long. DNA of the CDR3: TGTGCCTGGAGGTTGTCCCCTAGCACAGATACGCAGTATTTT. Its protein product is CAWRLSPSTDTQYF.

The chain recombines TRBV7-8 with TRBJ2-3, with 11 bases lining up with TRBD2. The CDR3 extends over 16 amino acids. The ends lost 1 base at V and 5 bases at J; junction bases unmatched: 5. Germline values: CDR1 SGHVS, CDR2 FQNEAQ. The DNA of the CDR3 is TGTGCCAGCAGCTTAGTAGCGGGGGGGCCTCAAGATACGCAGTATTTT. Encoded protein: CASSLVAGGPQDTQYF.

This clone was observed a single time. The gene calls are TRBV5-4 and TRBJ2-7; 8 bases align to TRBD1. CDR1 is SGHNT, CDR2 YYREEE, per germline (reference sequence). V lost 4 bases to trimming and J lost 3 bases; unmatched junction nucleotides: 6. The CDR3 sequence is 14 residues long. This CDR3 is CASSTGQGYYEQYF. As DNA, the CDR3 is TGTGCCAGCAGCACTGGACAGGGTTACTACGAGCAGTACTTC.

The gene calls are TRBV18 and TRBJ2-1; 9 bases align to TRBD1. This CDR3 has 14 residues. Germline V gives CDR1 KGHSH, CDR2 LQKENI. V was clipped by 2 bases and J by 7 bases; unmatched bases: 3. The chain's CDR3 is CASSPGQGWNEQFF. CDR3 sequence (DNA): TGTGCCAGCTCACCAGGACAGGGGTGGAATGAGCAGTTCTTC.

The table lists this clone with a count of one. This chain connects TRBV4-3 to TRBJ2-7; D perhaps matches TRBD2 (5 bases). The V and J ends lost 0 bases and 2 bases respectively, with 14 bases between them. The CDR3 runs 16 residues. Germline loops: CDR1 LGHNA, CDR2 YSLEER. The CDR3 coding sequence is TGCGCCAGCAGCCAAGATATCGGGGTCCTTCCCTACGAGCAGTACTTC. Residues: CASSQDIGVLPYEQYF.

The V call is TRBV4-1, the J call TRBJ2-1; 12 bases are shared with TRBD2. The CDR3 is made up of 16 amino acids. V dropped 6 bases and J dropped 10; count of bases not matched to a gene: 13. CDR1 is MGHRA, CDR2 YSYEKL, per germline. The CDR3 DNA reads as TGCGCCAGCAGTTCTCCGACTAGCGGGAGTAGTTCGGAGCAGTTCTTC. It translates to CASSSPTSGSSSEQFF.

This clone appeared a single time. The rearrangement links TRBV7-3 to TRBJ1-1; 8 bases fit TRBD1. CDR1 is SGHTA, CDR2 FQGTGA, per germline. V lost 6 bases to trimming and J lost 7 bases; unmatched junction nucleotides: 7. The CDR3 has 13 amino acids. The CDR3 DNA reads TGTGCCAGCAGACGTACCACAGGGGGTGAAGCTTTCTTT. Its protein product is CASRRTTGGEAFF.

The chain employs TRBV30 and TRBJ1-5, with D unclear. This CDR3 has 13 residues. The germline V gene has CDR1 GTSNPN and CDR2 SVGIG (reference sequence). V was pared by 4 bases and J by 0 bases, with 7 bases between. CDR3 nucleotides: TGTGCCTGGACCGGGTATAGCAATCAGCCCCAGCATTTT. It translates to CAWTGYSNQPQHF.

The chain couples TRBV19 to TRBJ1-4; TRBD1 aligns across 7 bases. The CDR3 sequence is 15 residues long. CDR1 is LNHDA and CDR2 is SQIVND in the germline V gene (reference sequence). V lost 6 bases and J lost 1; bases outside the gene matches: 5. In nucleotides, the CDR3 is TGTGCCAGTAGGGCAGGGACAGAAACTAATGAAAAACTGTTTTTT. Amino acids: CASRAGTETNEKLFF.

This clone was recorded only once. This rearrangement joins TRBV11-3 to TRBJ2-7; maybe TRBD2 (5 bases). There are 14 residues in the CDR3. The V gene lost 2 bases and the J gene lost 7 bases, with 15 bases spanning the gap. Germline CDR1 is SGHNT and CDR2 is YENEEA. The CDR3: CASSLLPEAGEQYF. The CDR3 nucleotides read TGTGCCAGCAGCTTATTACCGGAGGCTGGGGAGCAGTACTTC. Based on the CDR3 plus reference TRBV11-3 and TRBJ2-7, the full variable domain is EAGVVQSPRYKIIEKKQPVAFWCNPISGHNTLYWYLQNLGQGPELLIRYENEEAVDDSQLPKDRFSAERLKGVDSTLKIQPAELGDSAVYLCASSLLPEAGEQYFGPGTRLTVT.